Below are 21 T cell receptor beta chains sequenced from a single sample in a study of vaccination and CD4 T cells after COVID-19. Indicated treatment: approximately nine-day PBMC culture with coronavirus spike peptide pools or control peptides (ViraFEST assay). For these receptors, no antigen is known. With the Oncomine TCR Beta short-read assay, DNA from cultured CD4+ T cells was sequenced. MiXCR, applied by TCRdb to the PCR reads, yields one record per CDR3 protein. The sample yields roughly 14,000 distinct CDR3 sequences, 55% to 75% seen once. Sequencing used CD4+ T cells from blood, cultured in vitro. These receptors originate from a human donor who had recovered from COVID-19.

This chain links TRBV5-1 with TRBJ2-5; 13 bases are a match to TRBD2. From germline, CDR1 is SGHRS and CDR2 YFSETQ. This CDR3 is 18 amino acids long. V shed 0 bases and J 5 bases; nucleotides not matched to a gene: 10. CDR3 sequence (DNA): TGCGCCAGCAGCTTGGCCGGACTAGCGGGAGTATCTGGGGAGACCCAGTACTTC. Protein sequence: CASSLAGLAGVSGETQYF.

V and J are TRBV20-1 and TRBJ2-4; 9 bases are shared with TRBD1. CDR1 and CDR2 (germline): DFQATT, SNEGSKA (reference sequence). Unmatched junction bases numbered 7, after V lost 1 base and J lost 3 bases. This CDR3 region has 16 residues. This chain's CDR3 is CSARAQQGAVKNIQYF. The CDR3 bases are TGCAGTGCTAGAGCCCAACAGGGGGCCGTCAAAAACATTCAGTACTTC.

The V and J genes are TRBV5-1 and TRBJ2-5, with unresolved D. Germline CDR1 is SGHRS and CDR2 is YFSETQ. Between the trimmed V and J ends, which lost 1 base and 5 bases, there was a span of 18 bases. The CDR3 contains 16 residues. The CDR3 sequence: CASSLMVMIGKETQYF. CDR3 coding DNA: TGCGCCAGCAGCTTGATGGTAATGATAGGGAAGGAGACCCAGTACTTC. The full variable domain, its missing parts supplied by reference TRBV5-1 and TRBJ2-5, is KAGVTQTPRYLIKTRGQQVTLSCSPISGHRSVSWYQQTPGQGLQFLFEYFSETQRNKGNFPGRFSGRQFSNSRSEMNVSTLELGDSALYLCASSLMVMIGKETQYFGPGTRLLVL.

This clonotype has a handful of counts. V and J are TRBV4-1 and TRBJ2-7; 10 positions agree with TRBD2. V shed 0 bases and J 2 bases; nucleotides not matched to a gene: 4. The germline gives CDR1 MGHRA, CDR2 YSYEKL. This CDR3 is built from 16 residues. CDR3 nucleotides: TGCGCCAGCAGCCAAGATACTAGCGGGGTTACCTACGAGCAGTACTTC. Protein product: CASSQDTSGVTYEQYF.

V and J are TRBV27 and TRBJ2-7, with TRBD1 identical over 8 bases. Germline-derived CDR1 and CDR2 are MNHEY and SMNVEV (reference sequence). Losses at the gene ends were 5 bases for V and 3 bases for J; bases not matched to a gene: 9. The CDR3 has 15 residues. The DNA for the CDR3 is TGTGCCAGCAGTCCCCTCCAGGGGGCTTACTACGAGCAGTACTTC. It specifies CASSPLQGAYYEQYF.

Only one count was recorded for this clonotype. CDR3 protein: CASSLQGHGNTIYF. The CDR3 region has the DNA TGCGCCAGCAGCTTGCAGGGGCACGGAAACACCATATATTTT. The V and J genes are TRBV5-1 and TRBJ1-3; tentative D call: TRBD1 (6 bases). The ends were cut back, 1 base at V and 4 bases at J, with 9 bases in the middle. CDR1 SGHRS and CDR2 YFSETQ come from the germline V gene. This CDR3 is built from 14 residues.

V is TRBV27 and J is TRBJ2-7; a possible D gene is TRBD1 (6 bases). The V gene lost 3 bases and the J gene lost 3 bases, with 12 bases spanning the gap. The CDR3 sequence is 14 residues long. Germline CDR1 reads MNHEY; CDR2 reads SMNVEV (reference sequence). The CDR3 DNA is TGTGCCAGCAGTTTCAGGGACAAGGGCTACGAGCAGTACTTC. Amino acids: CASSFRDKGYEQYF.

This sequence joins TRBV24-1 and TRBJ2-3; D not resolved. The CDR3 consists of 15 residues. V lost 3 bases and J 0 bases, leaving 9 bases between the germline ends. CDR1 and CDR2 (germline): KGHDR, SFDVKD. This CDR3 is CATSDEMVSTDTQYF. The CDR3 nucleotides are TGTGCCACCAGTGATGAGATGGTCAGCACAGATACGCAGTATTTT.

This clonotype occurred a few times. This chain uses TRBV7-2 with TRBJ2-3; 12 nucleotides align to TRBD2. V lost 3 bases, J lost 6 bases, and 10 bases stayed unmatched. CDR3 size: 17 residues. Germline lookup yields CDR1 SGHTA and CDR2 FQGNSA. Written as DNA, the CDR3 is TGTGCCAGCAGCTTGACTAGCGGGAGCAACGTGGGGGATACGCAGTATTTT. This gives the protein CASSLTSGSNVGDTQYF.

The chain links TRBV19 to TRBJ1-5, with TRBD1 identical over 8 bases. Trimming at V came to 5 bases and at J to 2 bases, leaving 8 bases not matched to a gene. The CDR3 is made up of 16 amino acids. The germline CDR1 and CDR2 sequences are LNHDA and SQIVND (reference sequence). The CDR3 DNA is TGTGCCAGTAGTTTTACAGGGGGAGAGGGCAATCAGCCCCAGCATTTT. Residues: CASSFTGGEGNQPQHF.

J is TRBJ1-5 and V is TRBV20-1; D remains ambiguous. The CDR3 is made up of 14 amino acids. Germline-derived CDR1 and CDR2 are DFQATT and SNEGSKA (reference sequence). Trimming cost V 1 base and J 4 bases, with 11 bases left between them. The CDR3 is CSARVGRLNQPQHF. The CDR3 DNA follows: TGCAGTGCTAGAGTTGGGCGATTAAATCAGCCCCAGCATTTT.

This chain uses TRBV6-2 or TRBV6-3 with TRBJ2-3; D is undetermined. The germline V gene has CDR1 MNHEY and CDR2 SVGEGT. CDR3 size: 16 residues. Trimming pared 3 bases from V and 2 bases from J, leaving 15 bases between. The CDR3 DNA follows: TGTGCCAGCAGTTATAGAGCCCTTGGGGTCACAGATACGCAGTATTTT. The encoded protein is CASSYRALGVTDTQYF.

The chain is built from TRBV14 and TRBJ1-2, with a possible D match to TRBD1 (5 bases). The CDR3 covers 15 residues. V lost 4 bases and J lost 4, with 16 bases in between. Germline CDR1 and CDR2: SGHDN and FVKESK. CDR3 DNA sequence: TGTGCCAGCAGCCTGCTAGGGGCGACGTCCTATGGCTACACCTTC. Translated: CASSLLGATSYGYTF.

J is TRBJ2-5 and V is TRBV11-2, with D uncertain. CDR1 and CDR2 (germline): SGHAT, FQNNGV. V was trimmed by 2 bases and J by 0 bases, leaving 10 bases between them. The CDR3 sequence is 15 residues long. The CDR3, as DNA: TGTGCCAGCAGCTTAATAATTGGGAACCAAGAGACCCAGTACTTC. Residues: CASSLIIGNQETQYF.

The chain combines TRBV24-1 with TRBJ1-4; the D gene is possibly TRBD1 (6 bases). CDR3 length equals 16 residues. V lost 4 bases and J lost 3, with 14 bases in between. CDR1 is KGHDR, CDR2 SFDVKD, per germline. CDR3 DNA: TGTGCCACCAGTGACACGACCGCAGGGGCTAATGAAAAACTGTTTTTT. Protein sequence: CATSDTTAGANEKLFF.

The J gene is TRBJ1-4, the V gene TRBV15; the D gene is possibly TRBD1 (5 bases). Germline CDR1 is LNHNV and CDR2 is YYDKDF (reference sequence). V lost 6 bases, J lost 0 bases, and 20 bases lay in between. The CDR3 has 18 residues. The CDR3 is CATSKWGMRTSTNEKLFF. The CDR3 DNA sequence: TGTGCCACCAGTAAATGGGGGATGAGGACCTCAACTAATGAAAAACTGTTTTTT. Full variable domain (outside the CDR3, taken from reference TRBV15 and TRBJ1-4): DAMVIQNPRYQVTQFGKPVTLSCSQTLNHNVMYWYQQKSSQAPKLLFHYYDKDFNNEADTPDNFQSRRPNTSFCFLDIRSPGLGDTAMYLCATSKWGMRTSTNEKLFFGSGTQLSVL.

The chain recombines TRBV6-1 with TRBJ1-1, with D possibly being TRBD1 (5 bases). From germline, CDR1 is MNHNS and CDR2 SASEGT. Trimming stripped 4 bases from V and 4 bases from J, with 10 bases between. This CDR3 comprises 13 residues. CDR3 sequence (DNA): TGTGCCAGCAGTGTCAGGGAGGGCACTGAAGCTTTCTTT. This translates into CASSVREGTEAFF.

In DNA, the CDR3 is TGCGCCAGCAGCTTTGGGGCATCGGCAAACGAGAACACTGAAGCTTTCTTT. Amino acid sequence: CASSFGASANENTEAFF. The genes are TRBV5-1 and TRBJ1-1, with D possibly matching TRBD1 (5 bases). Deletions cut 2 bases from V and 1 base from J, with 18 bases between. The CDR3 has 17 residues. The germline V gene has CDR1 SGHRS and CDR2 YFSETQ. The full variable domain, completed using reference TRBV5-1 and TRBJ1-1, is KAGVTQTPRYLIKTRGQQVTLSCSPISGHRSVSWYQQTPGQGLQFLFEYFSETQRNKGNFPGRFSGRQFSNSRSEMNVSTLELGDSALYLCASSFGASANENTEAFFGQGTRLTVV.

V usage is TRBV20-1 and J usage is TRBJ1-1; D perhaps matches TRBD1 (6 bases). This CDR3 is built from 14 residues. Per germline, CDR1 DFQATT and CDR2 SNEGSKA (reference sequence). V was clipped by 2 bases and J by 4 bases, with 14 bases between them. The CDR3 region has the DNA TGCAGTGCTAGACGGGGGGCTAGGGGCACTGAAGCTTTCTTT. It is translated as CSARRGARGTEAFF.

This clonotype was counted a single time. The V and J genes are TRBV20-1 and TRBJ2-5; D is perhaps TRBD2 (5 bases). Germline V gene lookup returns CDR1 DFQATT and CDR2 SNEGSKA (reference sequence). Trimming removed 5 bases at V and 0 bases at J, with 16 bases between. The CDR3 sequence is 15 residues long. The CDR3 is CSAEGPTHHQETQYF. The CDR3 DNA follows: TGCAGTGCTGAGGGTCCGACACACCACCAAGAGACCCAGTACTTC.

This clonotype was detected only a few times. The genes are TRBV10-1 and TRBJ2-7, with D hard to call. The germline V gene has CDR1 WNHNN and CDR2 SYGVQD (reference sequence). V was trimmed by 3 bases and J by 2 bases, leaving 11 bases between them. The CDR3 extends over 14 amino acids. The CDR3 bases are TGCGCCAGCAGTGAAATAGGCTACCCCTACGAGCAGTACTTC. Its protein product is CASSEIGYPYEQYF.